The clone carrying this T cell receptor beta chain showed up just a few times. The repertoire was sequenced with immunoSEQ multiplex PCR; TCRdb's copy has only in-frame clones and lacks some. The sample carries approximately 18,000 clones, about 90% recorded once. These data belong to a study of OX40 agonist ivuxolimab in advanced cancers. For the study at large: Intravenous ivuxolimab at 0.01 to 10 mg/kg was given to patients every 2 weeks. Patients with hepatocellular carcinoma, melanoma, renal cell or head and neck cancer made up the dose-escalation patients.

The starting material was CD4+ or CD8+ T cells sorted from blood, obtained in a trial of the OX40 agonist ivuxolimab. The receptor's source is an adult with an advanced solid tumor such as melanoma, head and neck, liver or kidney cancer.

In DNA form, the CDR3 reads TGCGCCAGCAGACCTACCGGGACAGGGGATACCGGGGAGCTGTTTTTT. Protein sequence: CASRPTGTGDTGELFF. The rearrangement links TRBV5-1 to TRBJ2-2, with 10 bases fitting TRBD1. The trim removed 5 bases at V and 5 bases at J, leaving 9 bases unmatched. This CDR3 is 16 amino acids long. CDR1 and CDR2 (germline): SGHRS, YFSETQ. The whole variable domain, remainder taken from reference TRBV5-1 and TRBJ2-2, is KAGVTQTPRYLIKTRGQQVTLSCSPISGHRSVSWYQQTPGQGLQFLFEYFSETQRNKGNFPGRFSGRQFSNSRSEMNVSTLELGDSALYLCASRPTGTGDTGELFFGEGSRLTVL.